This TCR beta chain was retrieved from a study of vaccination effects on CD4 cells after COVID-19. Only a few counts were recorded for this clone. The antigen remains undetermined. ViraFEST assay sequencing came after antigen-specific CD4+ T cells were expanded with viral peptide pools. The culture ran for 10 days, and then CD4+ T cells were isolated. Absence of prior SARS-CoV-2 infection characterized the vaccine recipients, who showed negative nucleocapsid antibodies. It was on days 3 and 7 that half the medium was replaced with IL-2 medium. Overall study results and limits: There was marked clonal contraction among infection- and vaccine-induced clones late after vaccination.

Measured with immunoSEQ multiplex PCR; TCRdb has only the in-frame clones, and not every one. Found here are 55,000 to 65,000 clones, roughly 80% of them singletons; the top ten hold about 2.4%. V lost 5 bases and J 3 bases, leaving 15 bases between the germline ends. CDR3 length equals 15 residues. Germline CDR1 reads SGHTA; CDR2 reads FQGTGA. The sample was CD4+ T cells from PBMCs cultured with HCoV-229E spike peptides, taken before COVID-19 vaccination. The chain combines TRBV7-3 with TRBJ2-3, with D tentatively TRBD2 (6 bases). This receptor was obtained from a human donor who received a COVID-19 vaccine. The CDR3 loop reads CASSVGTLKTDTQYF. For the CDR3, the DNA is TGTGCCAGCAGCGTCGGGACTTTAAAAACAGATACGCAGTATTTT.